A selection of T cell receptor beta chains follows, all from one sample in a study of response to subunit inactivated influenza vaccine. TCRdb ran MiXCR on the RT-PCR reads and lists one entry per CDR3 protein. The table lists about 190,000 distinct CDR3 sequences, approximately 15% of them singletons. The sequenced sample was CD8+ T cells sorted from PBMCs, obtained around 5 days after vaccination. The receptor set was obtained from a man in his fifties who received an inactivated influenza vaccine. Both conserved end residues are part of each CDR3. Fields, in order: J gene, V gene, clone size, D gene, CDR3 DNA, CDR3 protein. The D gene is left open where the match is weak. A row's size may be missing; if present it is once, few, many or a size class.

J gene: TRBJ2-1
V gene: TRBV7-9
clone size: -
D gene: TRBD2
CDR3 DNA: TGTGCCAGCAGCTTATTCAAGCGGGGGGAACGCTACAATGAGCAGTTCTTC
CDR3 protein: CASSLFKRGERYNEQFF

J gene: TRBJ2-1
V gene: TRBV7-6
clone size: many
D gene: TRBD2
CDR3 DNA: TGTGCCAGCAGCTCCAGCGGGGACTCCTACAATGAGCAGTTCTTC
CDR3 protein: CASSSSGDSYNEQFF

J gene: TRBJ1-1
V gene: TRBV10-3
clone size: few
D gene: -
CDR3 DNA: TGTGCCATCCGGTTGGGGGGTGCTTTGGACACTGAAGCTTTCTTT
CDR3 protein: CAIRLGGALDTEAFF

J gene: TRBJ2-2
V gene: TRBV7-2
clone size: -
D gene: -
CDR3 DNA: TGTGCCAGCAGCTTATTTAGGGTACCCACCGGGGAGCTGTTTTTT
CDR3 protein: CASSLFRVPTGELFF

J gene: TRBJ2-5
V gene: TRBV6-1
clone size: many
D gene: TRBD2
CDR3 DNA: TGTGCCAGCAGTCCCGTGATGACTAGCGGGAGTTTAGGGGAGACCCAGTACTTC
CDR3 protein: CASSPVMTSGSLGETQYF

J gene: TRBJ2-3
V gene: TRBV7-9
clone size: few
D gene: TRBD2
CDR3 DNA: TGTGCCAGCAGCTTAAGTCTAGCGGGAGTAGGCACAGATACGCAGTATTTT
CDR3 protein: CASSLSLAGVGTDTQYF

J gene: TRBJ1-4
V gene: TRBV13
clone size: -
D gene: TRBD1
CDR3 DNA: TGTGCCAGCAGCCCGGGACAGCCGAATGAAAAACTGTTTTTT
CDR3 protein: CASSPGQPNEKLFF

J gene: TRBJ1-1
V gene: TRBV20-1
clone size: few
D gene: -
CDR3 DNA: TGCAGTGCTAGAGACAGGGCGGTGGCGAACACTGAAGCTTTCTTT
CDR3 protein: CSARDRAVANTEAFF

J gene: TRBJ2-1
V gene: TRBV11-1
clone size: -
D gene: TRBD2
CDR3 DNA: TGTGCCAGCAGCCCTAGCGGCTCGGCGCTCAGCTCCTACAATGAGCAGTTCTTC
CDR3 protein: CASSPSGSALSSYNEQFF

J gene: TRBJ2-3
V gene: TRBV29-1
clone size: -
D gene: TRBD2
CDR3 DNA: TGCAGCGTTGAGGCTAGCGGGGTCCCGAGCACAGATACGCAGTATTTT
CDR3 protein: CSVEASGVPSTDTQYF

J gene: TRBJ2-7
V gene: TRBV15
clone size: -
D gene: -
CDR3 DNA: TGTGCCACCAGCAGAGATCGCGGGGGCAGCGAGCAGTACTTC
CDR3 protein: CATSRDRGGSEQYF

J gene: TRBJ2-5
V gene: TRBV5-8
clone size: few
D gene: -
CDR3 DNA: TGTGCCAGCAGCTTGCTATCGGATATCCAAGAGCTTAAGACCCAGTACTTC
CDR3 protein: CASSLLSDIQELKTQYF

J gene: TRBJ2-3
V gene: TRBV10-2
clone size: -
D gene: TRBD2
CDR3 DNA: TGCGCCAGCAGTCTAGCGGGGGCCAGCACAGATACGCAGTATTTT
CDR3 protein: CASSLAGASTDTQYF

J gene: TRBJ2-5
V gene: TRBV20-1
clone size: few
D gene: -
CDR3 DNA: TGCAGTGCCGCTCCCTCTAGCGCCCAGTCCCAAGAGACCCAGTACTTC
CDR3 protein: CSAAPSSAQSQETQYF

J gene: TRBJ1-1
V gene: TRBV5-1
clone size: -
D gene: -
CDR3 DNA: TGCGCCAGCAGTGAGTATGGATACACTGAAGCTTTCTTT
CDR3 protein: CASSEYGYTEAFF

J gene: TRBJ2-1
V gene: TRBV2
clone size: -
D gene: -
CDR3 DNA: TGTGCCAGCAGTGTTTCCGCGGGTTACGATTACAATGAGCAGTTCTTC
CDR3 protein: CASSVSAGYDYNEQFF

J gene: TRBJ1-1
V gene: TRBV2
clone size: few
D gene: -
CDR3 DNA: TGTGCCAGCAGGGGACCTCAATACACTAACACTGAAGCTTTCTTT
CDR3 protein: CASRGPQYTNTEAFF

J gene: TRBJ2-6
V gene: TRBV4-3
clone size: -
D gene: TRBD1
CDR3 DNA: TGCGCCAGCAGCCAAGATCCACAGGGGGCCCTACCTGGGGCCAACGTCCTGACTTTC
CDR3 protein: CASSQDPQGALPGANVLTF

J gene: TRBJ2-7
V gene: TRBV6-1
clone size: -
D gene: TRBD1
CDR3 DNA: TGTGCCAGCAGTGTCGGGACAGGGGGCACCTACGAGCAGTACTTC
CDR3 protein: CASSVGTGGTYEQYF

J gene: TRBJ2-5
V gene: TRBV4-2
clone size: -
D gene: TRBD2
CDR3 DNA: TGTGCCAGCAGCCAGACTAGCGGGGGGCCCCGAGAGACCCAGTACTTC
CDR3 protein: CASSQTSGGPRETQYF

J gene: TRBJ2-7
V gene: TRBV7-9
clone size: -
D gene: -
CDR3 DNA: TGTGCCAGCAGCTTAGAGATGGGGACCTACGAGCAGTACTTC
CDR3 protein: CASSLEMGTYEQYF

J gene: TRBJ2-1
V gene: TRBV25-1
clone size: few
D gene: -
CDR3 DNA: TGTGCCAGCAGTCAAGGGGAGCAGTTCTTC
CDR3 protein: CASSQGEQFF